The sequence of this T cell receptor (beta chain) was determined in a study of blood T cells in healthy people across ages. Together with a sample-barcoded 5' primer, a J-beta primer mix was included in a second PCR lasting about 7 to 11 cycles. TCRdb reanalysed the 5' RACE reads using MiXCR and keeps one entry per CDR3 protein. The sample consists of some 930,000 distinct CDR3 sequences, 25% to 35% of them appearing once. A note on this clonotype: Its antigen is as yet unknown. This clone may be a read error of a much larger clone one base away.

Trimming took 4 bases from V and 1 from J, leaving 9 bases between them. The length of the CDR3 is 14 residues. The V gene's germline CDR1 is SGHTA and CDR2 FQGTGA. The study, taken as a whole, reports: With naive T cell percentage, TCR beta diversity showed a strong correlation. TCR beta diversity, measured per million T cells, fell in a roughly linear way with age.

Another study also made use of these data, one on T cells of mothers and their children. That report notes: The yield was over 9 million TCR beta CDR3 reads from each mother and approximately 3.1 million from each child.

The chain joins TRBV7-3 to TRBJ2-3; no clear D gene. The specimen was blood. The TCR comes from a woman in her thirties or forties in good health. DNA for the CDR3: TGTGCCAGCAGCTGCTTGGGCGGCACAGATACGCAGTATTTT. Residues: CASSCLGGTDTQYF.